This paragraph reports one TCR beta chain. The antigen remains undetermined. There are 13 residues in the CDR3. Germline-derived CDR1 and CDR2 are SEHNR and FQNEAQ (reference sequence). Trimming removed 4 bases from V and 2 bases from J, with 9 bases in between. The data belong to a study of somatic mutations in cytotoxic T cells in rheumatoid arthritis. Study-level information: At nearly 100% purity, some V beta antibody-stained T-cell populations were flow-sorted, and these included V beta1+ cells that were sequenced for TCRB.

Clones were read by immunoSEQ multiplex PCR, and TCRdb kept only the in-frame ones, dropping some. Of approximately 20,000 clones detected, more than 65% appear once; the ten largest clones hold under 12%. Findings and caveats of the study: Statistical analysis of the slight TRBV07 underrepresentation in rheumatoid arthritis patients did not adjust for multiple comparisons. Healthy controls showed no age-related rise in CD8+ clonality, whereas rheumatoid arthritis patients did.

This clonotype was obtained from a woman in her 50s in good health. The sequenced sample was CD8+ T cells sorted from blood. This chain joins TRBV7-9 and TRBJ2-7; possibly TRBD1 or TRBD2 for D (6 bases each). This CDR3 is CASSWRDTYEQYF. The CDR3 DNA follows: TGTGCCAGCAGCTGGCGGGACACCTACGAGCAGTACTTC.